A selection of T cell receptor beta chains follows, all from one sample in a study of control samples from healthy donors and cancer patients. Sequencing used immunoSEQ multiplex PCR; TCRdb keeps in-frame clones, though not all of them. Of 130,000 to 150,000 clones detected, 89% appear once; the ten largest clones hold about 4.9%. The sequenced sample was blood. These receptor sequences come from a man younger than 45 in good health. Both conserved end residues are part of each CDR3. D genes are given only for firm matches. The size field is filled for only some rows; it gives once, few, many or a size class.

d_call: TRBD1
j_call: TRBJ2-7
clone_size: once
v_call: TRBV6-5
cdr3_length: 14
cdr3_aa: CASSYRQGIDEQYF
cdr3_nt: TGTGCCAGCAGTTACAGACAGGGTATCGACGAGCAGTACTTC

d_call: TRBD2
j_call: TRBJ2-2
clone_size: NA
v_call: TRBV7-3
cdr3_length: 19
cdr3_aa: CASAADRTSGGKNTGELFF
cdr3_nt: TGTGCCAGCGCCGCGGATCGGACTAGCGGGGGGAAGAACACCGGGGAGCTGTTTTTT

d_call: TRBD1
j_call: TRBJ1-1
clone_size: NA
v_call: TRBV19
cdr3_length: 16
cdr3_aa: CASSNPGLTGSAEAFF
cdr3_nt: TGTGCCAGTAGTAACCCTGGCCTGACAGGGAGCGCTGAAGCTTTCTTT

d_call: NA
j_call: TRBJ1-2
clone_size: once
v_call: TRBV19
cdr3_length: 14
cdr3_aa: CASSGGYQTQGYTF
cdr3_nt: TGTGCCAGTAGTGGAGGCTACCAGACTCAAGGCTACACCTTC

d_call: NA
j_call: TRBJ2-1
clone_size: NA
v_call: TRBV6-5
cdr3_length: 15
cdr3_aa: CASSYSQGGSNEQFF
cdr3_nt: TGTGCCAGCAGTTATTCTCAGGGGGGTTCCAATGAGCAGTTCTTC

d_call: NA
j_call: TRBJ2-7
clone_size: NA
v_call: TRBV7-2
cdr3_length: 13
cdr3_aa: CASSSGPSTGQYF
cdr3_nt: TGTGCCAGCAGCTCGGGACCTTCAACAGGGCAGTACTTC

d_call: TRBD2
j_call: TRBJ2-7
clone_size: NA
v_call: TRBV11-3
cdr3_length: 14
cdr3_aa: CASRGPSGTYEQYF
cdr3_nt: TGTGCCAGCAGGGGTCCTAGCGGAACCTACGAGCAGTACTTC

d_call: TRBD1
j_call: TRBJ1-1
clone_size: NA
v_call: TRBV25-1
cdr3_length: 14
cdr3_aa: CASSKGGQGIEAFF
cdr3_nt: TGTGCCAGCAGTAAAGGGGGACAGGGCATTGAAGCTTTCTTT

d_call: TRBD1
j_call: TRBJ2-7
clone_size: few
v_call: TRBV28
cdr3_length: 15
cdr3_aa: CASSPPGQGHYEQYF
cdr3_nt: TGTGCCAGCAGCCCCCCCGGACAGGGGCACTACGAGCAGTACTTC

d_call: NA
j_call: TRBJ1-6
clone_size: NA
v_call: TRBV11-2
cdr3_length: 17
cdr3_aa: CASSHDPTGIYNSPLHF
cdr3_nt: TGTGCCAGCAGCCACGATCCGACAGGAATCTATAATTCACCCCTCCACTTT

d_call: NA
j_call: TRBJ2-1
clone_size: NA
v_call: TRBV6-4
cdr3_length: 15
cdr3_aa: CASSVEAQGVNEQFF
cdr3_nt: TGTGCCAGCAGTGTCGAGGCCCAAGGGGTCAATGAGCAGTTCTTC

d_call: TRBD2
j_call: TRBJ2-1
clone_size: once
v_call: TRBV5-1
cdr3_length: 15
cdr3_aa: CASSLLGGSSNEQFF
cdr3_nt: TGCGCCAGCAGCTTGCTTGGCGGGAGTAGCAATGAGCAGTTCTTC

d_call: NA
j_call: TRBJ1-5
clone_size: NA
v_call: TRBV6-2/TRBV6-3
cdr3_length: 14
cdr3_aa: CASSSQAGNGPQHF
cdr3_nt: TGTGCCAGCAGTTCTCAAGCTGGAAATGGGCCCCAGCATTTT

d_call: NA
j_call: TRBJ1-1
clone_size: NA
v_call: TRBV18
cdr3_length: 14
cdr3_aa: CASSHAEKGAEAFF
cdr3_nt: TGTGCCAGCTCTCACGCAGAAAAGGGGGCTGAAGCTTTCTTT

d_call: NA
j_call: TRBJ2-1
clone_size: NA
v_call: TRBV9
cdr3_length: 16
cdr3_aa: CASSVGLGSSYNEQFF
cdr3_nt: TGTGCCAGCAGCGTAGGTCTCGGAAGCTCCTACAATGAGCAGTTCTTC

d_call: NA
j_call: TRBJ2-7
clone_size: NA
v_call: TRBV2
cdr3_length: 14
cdr3_aa: CASSEGTFSYEQYF
cdr3_nt: TGTGCCAGCAGTGAGGGGACGTTCTCCTACGAGCAGTACTTC

d_call: NA
j_call: TRBJ1-3
clone_size: NA
v_call: TRBV7-2
cdr3_length: 15
cdr3_aa: CASSFSAGTRNTIYF
cdr3_nt: TGTGCCAGCAGCTTTTCGGCAGGGACTAGAAACACCATATATTTT

d_call: NA
j_call: TRBJ1-1
clone_size: NA
v_call: TRBV6-1
cdr3_length: 15
cdr3_aa: CASSEYGAGNTEAFF
cdr3_nt: TGTGCCAGCAGTGAATACGGGGCTGGGAACACTGAAGCTTTCTTT

d_call: TRBD1
j_call: TRBJ2-7
clone_size: once
v_call: TRBV7-2
cdr3_length: 15
cdr3_aa: CASSLMGQGANEQYF
cdr3_nt: TGTGCCAGCAGCTTAATGGGACAGGGGGCCAACGAGCAGTACTTC

d_call: NA
j_call: TRBJ2-2
clone_size: NA
v_call: TRBV6-1
cdr3_length: 16
cdr3_aa: CASSEIRVTNTGELFF
cdr3_nt: TGTGCCAGCAGTGAAATCAGGGTCACAAACACCGGGGAGCTGTTTTTT

d_call: NA
j_call: TRBJ1-2
clone_size: few
v_call: TRBV29-1
cdr3_length: 15
cdr3_aa: CSVEAQLDSRGGYTF
cdr3_nt: TGCAGCGTTGAAGCCCAGCTCGACAGTCGTGGTGGCTACACCTTC

d_call: NA
j_call: TRBJ1-5
clone_size: NA
v_call: TRBV29-1
cdr3_length: 13
cdr3_aa: CSVGQGGNQPQHF
cdr3_nt: TGCAGCGTTGGCCAGGGCGGCAATCAGCCCCAGCATTTT

d_call: NA
j_call: TRBJ2-1
clone_size: NA
v_call: TRBV27
cdr3_length: 14
cdr3_aa: CASSLKQTGNEQFF
cdr3_nt: TGTGCCAGCAGTCTTAAACAGACAGGCAATGAGCAGTTCTTC

d_call: TRBD2
j_call: TRBJ2-5
clone_size: NA
v_call: TRBV18
cdr3_length: 15
cdr3_aa: CASSPPGGYQETQYF
cdr3_nt: TGTGCCAGCTCACCTCCGGGGGGGTACCAAGAGACCCAGTACTTC

d_call: NA
j_call: TRBJ2-3
clone_size: NA
v_call: TRBV6-2/TRBV6-3
cdr3_length: 13
cdr3_aa: CASSSRDTDTQYF
cdr3_nt: TGTGCCAGCAGTTCGCGGGACACAGATACGCAGTATTTT

d_call: TRBD1
j_call: TRBJ2-5
clone_size: NA
v_call: TRBV7-3
cdr3_length: 14
cdr3_aa: CASSNPGTEETQYF
cdr3_nt: TGTGCCAGCAGTAATCCGGGGACAGAAGAGACCCAGTACTTC

d_call: NA
j_call: TRBJ2-1
clone_size: NA
v_call: TRBV19
cdr3_length: 15
cdr3_aa: CASSIGGISYNEQFF
cdr3_nt: TGTGCCAGTAGTATAGGGGGCATCTCCTACAATGAGCAGTTCTTC

d_call: NA
j_call: TRBJ2-7
clone_size: NA
v_call: TRBV12-3/TRBV12-4
cdr3_length: 13
cdr3_aa: CASSFNSGYEQYF
cdr3_nt: TGTGCCAGCAGTTTCAATAGCGGCTACGAGCAGTACTTC